This TCR beta chain was sequenced during a study of cytotoxic CD8 clonotypes in ibrutinib-treated CLL. Study-level results: Circulating CD8+ T-cell counts were tracked by baseline clonality, which exceeded that of age-matched healthy donors.

Note on this clone: What it binds is not known.

TCRdb's table, derived via immunoSEQ multiplex PCR, lists solely in-frame clones and lacks some. The profile shows 6,000 to 8,500 clones, approximately 80% of them singletons. There are 17 residues in the CDR3. V was trimmed by 0 bases and J by 5 bases, leaving 17 bases between them. Per the germline V gene, CDR1 is ENHRY and CDR2 is SYGVKD. Sequencing used PBMCs, obtained before ibrutinib treatment. This clonotype was obtained from a human donor with chronic lymphocytic leukemia. This chain links TRBV10-3 with TRBJ1-5; D gene unclear. Here the CDR3 reads CAISESGLGQPYQPQHF. CDR3 nucleotides: TGTGCCATCAGTGAGTCAGGCTTGGGCCAGCCGTATCAGCCCCAGCATTTT.